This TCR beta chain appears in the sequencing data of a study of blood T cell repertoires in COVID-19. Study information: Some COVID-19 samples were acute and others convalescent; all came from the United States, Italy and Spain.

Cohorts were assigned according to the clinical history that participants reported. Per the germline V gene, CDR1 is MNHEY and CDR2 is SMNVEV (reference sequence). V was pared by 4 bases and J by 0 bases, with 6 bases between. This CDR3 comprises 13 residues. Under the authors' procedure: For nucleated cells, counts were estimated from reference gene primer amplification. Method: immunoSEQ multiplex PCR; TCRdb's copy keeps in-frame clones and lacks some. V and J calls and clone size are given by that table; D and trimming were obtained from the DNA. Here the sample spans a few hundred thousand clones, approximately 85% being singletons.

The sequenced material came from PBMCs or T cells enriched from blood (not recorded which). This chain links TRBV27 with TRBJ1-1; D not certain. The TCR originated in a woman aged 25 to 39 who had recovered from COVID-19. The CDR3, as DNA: TGTGCCAGCAGTTCTCGTTTGAACACTGAAGCTTTCTTT. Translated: CASSSRLNTEAFF.